The clone carrying this TCR beta chain came up many times. The data were taken from a study of T-cell reconstitution after alpha-beta-depleted transplantation in children. A library of TCRbeta sequences, prepared with unique molecular identifiers, was generated. In TCRdb, the PCR reads were re-called with MiXCR into one record per CDR3 protein. The sample has about 360,000 distinct CDR3 sequences; 13% are singletons. This CDR3 is 14 amino acids long. Germline V gene sequence: CDR1 SQVTM, CDR2 ANQGSEA. The V and J ends lost 5 bases and 4 bases respectively, with 15 bases between them. The chain couples TRBV29-1 to TRBJ2-1; D might be TRBD1 (5 bases). Sample: PBMCs, taken from the stem cell graft. The TCR originated in a human donor who donated a stem cell graft to a child with Fanconi anemia. This CDR3 reads CSVLDSSSYNEQFF. The CDR3 bases are TGCAGCGTTCTAGACAGTTCCTCTTACAATGAGCAGTTCTTC.